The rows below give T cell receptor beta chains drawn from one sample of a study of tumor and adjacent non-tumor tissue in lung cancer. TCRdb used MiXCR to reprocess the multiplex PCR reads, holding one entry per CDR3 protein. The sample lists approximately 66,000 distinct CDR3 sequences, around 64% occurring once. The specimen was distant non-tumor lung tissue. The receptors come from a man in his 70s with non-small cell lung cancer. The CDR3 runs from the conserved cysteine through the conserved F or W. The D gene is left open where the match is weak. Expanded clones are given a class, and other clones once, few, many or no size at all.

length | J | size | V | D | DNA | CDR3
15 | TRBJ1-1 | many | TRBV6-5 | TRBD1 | TGTGCCAGCAGTTACCGGGACAGGGGGCGATCTGAAGCTTTCTTT | CASSYRDRGRSEAFF
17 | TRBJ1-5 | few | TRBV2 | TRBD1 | TGTGCCAGCAGTGAAGACCGGGACAGGGGGCTCTGGGAGCCCCAGCATTTT | CASSEDRDRGLWEPQHF
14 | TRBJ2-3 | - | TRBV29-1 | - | TGTAGCGTTGCGACGTCGGGGGCAGGGGATATGCAGTATTTT | CSVATSGAGDMQYF
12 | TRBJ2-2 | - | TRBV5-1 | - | TGCGCCAGCGGCTTGAAAGCGGGGGAGCTGTTTTTT | CASGLKAGELFF
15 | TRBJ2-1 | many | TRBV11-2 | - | TGTGCCAGCAGCTTAAGGACAAGTCTTTACAATGAGCAGTTCTTC | CASSLRTSLYNEQFF
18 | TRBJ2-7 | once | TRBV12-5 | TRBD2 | TGTGCTAGTGGTTTTTCGCCCTCGGGGACTAGCGTTATCCACGAGCAGTACTTC | CASGFSPSGTSVIHEQYF
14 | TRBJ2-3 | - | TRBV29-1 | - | TGCAGCGTTGCTCTCTGGAGGGGCCATGATACGCAGTATTTT | CSVALWRGHDTQYF
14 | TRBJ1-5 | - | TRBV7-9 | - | TGTCCCAGCAGCTTTTCCGGGGCGAATCAGCCCCAGCATTTT | CPSSFSGANQPQHF
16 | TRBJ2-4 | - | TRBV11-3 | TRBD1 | TGTGCCAGCAGCTTGGACAGGGGTAGTTCCAAAAACATTCAGTACTTT | CASSLDRGSSKNIQYF
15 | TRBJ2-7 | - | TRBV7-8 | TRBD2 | TGTGCCAGCAGCTCCCCGTGGGCTAGCGGCTACGAGCAGTACTTC | CASSSPWASGYEQYF
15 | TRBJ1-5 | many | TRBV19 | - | TGTGCCAGTACCAATCTGGACCGCCGCAATCAGCCCCAGCATTTT | CASTNLDRRNQPQHF
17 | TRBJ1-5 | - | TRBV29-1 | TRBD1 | TGCAACGTATACATCGGGACAGGGGGTTCGAGTAATCAGCCCCAGCATTTT | CNVYIGTGGSSNQPQHF
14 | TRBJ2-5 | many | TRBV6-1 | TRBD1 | TGTGCCAGCAGTGATCGGGACAGGGAAGAGACCCAGTACTTC | CASSDRDREETQYF
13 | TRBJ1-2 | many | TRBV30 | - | TGTGCCTGGAGTGTACTCGGCAGTTATGGCTACACCTTC | CAWSVLGSYGYTF
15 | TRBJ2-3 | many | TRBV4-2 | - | TGTGCCAGCAGCCAAGATAGGAGGAATACAGATACGCAGTATTTT | CASSQDRRNTDTQYF
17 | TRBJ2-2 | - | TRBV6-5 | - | TGTGCCAGCAGCCACCCCGAAGGCAGGGGCATAGCCGGGGAGCTGTTTTTT | CASSHPEGRGIAGELFF
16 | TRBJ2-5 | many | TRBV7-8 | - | TGTGCCAGCAGCTTACGCCCTTCCGAGAGGGGAGAGACCCAGTACTTC | CASSLRPSERGETQYF
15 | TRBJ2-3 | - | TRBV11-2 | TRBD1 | TGTGCCAACAGCTTGGACAGGGCCCCATCAGATACGCAGTATTTT | CANSLDRAPSDTQYF
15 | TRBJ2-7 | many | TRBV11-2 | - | TGTGCCAGCAGCTTAGTCTCAGTCCTCTCCTACGAGCAGTACTTC | CASSLVSVLSYEQYF
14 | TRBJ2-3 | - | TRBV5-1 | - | TGCGCCAGCAGGGTCCCAGCGAGCACAGATACGCAGTATTTT | CASRVPASTDTQYF
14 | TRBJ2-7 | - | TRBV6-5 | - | TGTGCCACCTCGCCAGCCGAGAGCTCCTACGAGCAGTACTTC | CATSPAESSYEQYF
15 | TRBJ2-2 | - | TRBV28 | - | TGTGCCAGCAGTTCCCGGAACAAGAACACCGGGGAGCTGTTTTTT | CASSSRNKNTGELFF
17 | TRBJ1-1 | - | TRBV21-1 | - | - | CASSKVGEGTPNTEAFF
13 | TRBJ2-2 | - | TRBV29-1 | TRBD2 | TGTAGCGTTCTAGCGGGCGCGACCGGGGAGCTGTATTTT | CSVLAGATGELYF
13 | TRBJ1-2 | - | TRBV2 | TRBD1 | TGTGCCAGAAGAATACAGGGGGCAAATGGCTACACCTTC | CARRIQGANGYTF
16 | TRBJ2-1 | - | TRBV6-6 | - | TGTGCCAATAGTACGACTCGAGGCGGTGCCTACAATGAGCAGTTCTTC | CANSTTRGGAYNEQFF
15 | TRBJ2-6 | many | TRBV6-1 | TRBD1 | TGTGCCAGCAGGACAGGGGGCTCTGGGGCCAACGTCCTGACTTTC | CASRTGGSGANVLTF
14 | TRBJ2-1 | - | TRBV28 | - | TGTGCCAGCAGTTTACCGACTAGTTACAATGAGCAGTTCTTC | CASSLPTSYNEQFF
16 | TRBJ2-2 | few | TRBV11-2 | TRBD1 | TGTGCCAGCAGCCTACAGGGGACGTTGTTTGCCGAGGAGCTGTGTTTT | CASSLQGTLFAEELCF
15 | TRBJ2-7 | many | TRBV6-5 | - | TGTGCCAGCAGTTACCAAAAGCCCCCCTCCTACGAGCAGTACTTC | CASSYQKPPSYEQYF
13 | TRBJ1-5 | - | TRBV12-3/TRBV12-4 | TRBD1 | TGTGTCAACATCAGACAGGGTGGTCGGTCCCAACATTTT | CVNIRQGGRSQHF
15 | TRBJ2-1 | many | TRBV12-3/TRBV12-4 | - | TGTGCCAGCAGTTTACGAGGGCACTCCTACAATGAGCAGTTCTTC | CASSLRGHSYNEQFF
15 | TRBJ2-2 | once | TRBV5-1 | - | TGCGCCAGCAGCTCTGGACAGTGGAACACCCGGGAGTTGCTTTTT | CASSSGQWNTRELLF
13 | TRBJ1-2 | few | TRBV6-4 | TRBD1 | TGTGCCAGCAGCCTGACAGGGGATGGCGGCTACACCTTC | CASSLTGDGGYTF
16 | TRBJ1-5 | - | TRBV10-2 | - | TGCGCCAGCAGTGACTCAAAAAGGTTCCCCCCCCAGCCCCAGCATTTT | CASSDSKRFPPQPQHF
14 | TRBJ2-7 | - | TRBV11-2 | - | TGTTCCAGAAGCATAGGAGACAGAAACTACGAGCAGTACTTC | CSRSIGDRNYEQYF
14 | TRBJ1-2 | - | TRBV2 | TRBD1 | TGTGCCAGCAGAAAGACAGGGTCTAACTATGGCTACACCTTC | CASRKTGSNYGYTF
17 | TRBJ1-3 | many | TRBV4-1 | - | TGCGCCAGCAGCCAAGATCCTCCTACATTCTCTGGAAACACCATATATTTT | CASSQDPPTFSGNTIYF
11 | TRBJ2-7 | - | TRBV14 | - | TGTGCCAGCAGCCAAAACTGCGAGCAGTACTTC | CASSQNCEQYF
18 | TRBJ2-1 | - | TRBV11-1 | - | TGTGCCAGCAGCACTGGGCAGTTGGCTAGTGGGAGAGAGAATGAGCAGTTCTTC | CASSTGQLASGRENEQFF
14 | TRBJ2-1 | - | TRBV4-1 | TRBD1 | TGCGCCAGCAGCCATCCGGACAGGCCTAGACCATGGTTCTTC | CASSHPDRPRPWFF
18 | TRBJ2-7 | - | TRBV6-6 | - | TGTGGCAGGACCCACGGACCCGCAGGGTCCACCGGGGGCGACGAGCAGTACTTC | CGRTHGPAGSTGGDEQYF
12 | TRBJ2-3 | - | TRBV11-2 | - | TGTGACAGCAGCATGCATGGTGATGCGCAGTATTTT | CDSSMHGDAQYF
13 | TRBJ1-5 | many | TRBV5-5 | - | TGTGCCAGCAGCTTGGCAGCGGATCAGCCCCAGCATTTT | CASSLAADQPQHF
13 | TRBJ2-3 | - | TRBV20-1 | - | TGCAGTGCTAGGGTAGCGAGCACAAATACGCAGTATTTT | CSARVASTNTQYF
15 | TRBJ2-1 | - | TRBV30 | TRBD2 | TGTGCCTGGAGTAATCCCCGCGGGACTATCGATGAGCAGTTCTTC | CAWSNPRGTIDEQFF
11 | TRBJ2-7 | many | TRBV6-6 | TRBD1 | TGTGCCAGCCGGGACAGGGTTATGGAGTACTTC | CASRDRVMEYF
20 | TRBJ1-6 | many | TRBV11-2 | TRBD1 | TGTGCCAGCAGCCTAAGAAAAAATTTTCAGGGGGCCCTCGGTAGTTGGCCCCTCCACTTT | CASSLRKNFQGALGSWPLHF
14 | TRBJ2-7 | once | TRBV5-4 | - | TGTGCCAGCAGTGGTGGGGGTACCATCTACGTGCAGTACTTC | CASSGGGTIYVQYF
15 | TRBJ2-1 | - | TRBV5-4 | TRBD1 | TGTACCAGCTGCGCACAGGGCTATATGGGACAGCAACAGTTCTTC | CTSCAQGYMGQQQFF